This TCR beta chain appears in the sequencing data of a study of shared clonotypes between healthy human individuals. Findings of the study overall: Genetic and exposure-history diversity was limited by the few donors.

Sequencing used immunoSEQ multiplex PCR; TCRdb keeps in-frame clones, though not all of them. The table includes about 470,000 clones, 70% to 80% detected once. Details on this clone: Its antigen is undetermined.

V was trimmed by 0 bases and J by 0 bases, leaving 10 bases between them. Germline values: CDR1 SGHKS, CDR2 YYEKEE (reference sequence). This CDR3 is 15 amino acids long. What was sequenced was PBMCs. This rearrangement joins TRBV5-5 to TRBJ2-7; D gene unclear. The receptor was derived from a middle-aged woman in good health. Some clones in this sample may be carry-over from other donors' samples. CDR3 coding DNA: TGTGCCAGCAGCTTGGTAGGTGTAAGCTCCTACGAGCAGTACTTC. Amino acids: CASSLVGVSSYEQYF.